This TCR beta chain was captured by sequencing in a study of cytomegalovirus exposure and HLA in healthy donors. Comment on this clone: Its antigen is currently unknown.

The PCR ran on 60 Vbeta and 13 Jbeta primers. Profiling relied on immunoSEQ multiplex PCR, and the TCRdb table lists in-frame clones only, not all of them. The sample lists roughly 36,000 clones; more than 80% were seen once. With 3 bases removed from V and 4 bases from J, the gap between germline ends came to 19 bases. The CDR3 sequence is 16 residues long. Germline CDR1 reads SQVTM; CDR2 reads ANQGSEA. Whole-study findings and limits: Later, TCR association rates were found to vary by HLA locus, highest for DRB1 and lowest for HLA-C. At a 0.05 false discovery rate, a later analysis found 16,951 TCR beta sequences to be associated with HLA alleles.

This receptor was identified in a male donor in good health and CMV-seronegative. The sample was PBMCs. This chain connects TRBV29-1 to TRBJ2-1, with D possibly being TRBD1 (6 bases). In DNA, the CDR3 is TGCAGCGTTGACAGGGGACACCTTCAAAGGTACAATGAGCAGTTCTTC. Its translation: CSVDRGHLQRYNEQFF.